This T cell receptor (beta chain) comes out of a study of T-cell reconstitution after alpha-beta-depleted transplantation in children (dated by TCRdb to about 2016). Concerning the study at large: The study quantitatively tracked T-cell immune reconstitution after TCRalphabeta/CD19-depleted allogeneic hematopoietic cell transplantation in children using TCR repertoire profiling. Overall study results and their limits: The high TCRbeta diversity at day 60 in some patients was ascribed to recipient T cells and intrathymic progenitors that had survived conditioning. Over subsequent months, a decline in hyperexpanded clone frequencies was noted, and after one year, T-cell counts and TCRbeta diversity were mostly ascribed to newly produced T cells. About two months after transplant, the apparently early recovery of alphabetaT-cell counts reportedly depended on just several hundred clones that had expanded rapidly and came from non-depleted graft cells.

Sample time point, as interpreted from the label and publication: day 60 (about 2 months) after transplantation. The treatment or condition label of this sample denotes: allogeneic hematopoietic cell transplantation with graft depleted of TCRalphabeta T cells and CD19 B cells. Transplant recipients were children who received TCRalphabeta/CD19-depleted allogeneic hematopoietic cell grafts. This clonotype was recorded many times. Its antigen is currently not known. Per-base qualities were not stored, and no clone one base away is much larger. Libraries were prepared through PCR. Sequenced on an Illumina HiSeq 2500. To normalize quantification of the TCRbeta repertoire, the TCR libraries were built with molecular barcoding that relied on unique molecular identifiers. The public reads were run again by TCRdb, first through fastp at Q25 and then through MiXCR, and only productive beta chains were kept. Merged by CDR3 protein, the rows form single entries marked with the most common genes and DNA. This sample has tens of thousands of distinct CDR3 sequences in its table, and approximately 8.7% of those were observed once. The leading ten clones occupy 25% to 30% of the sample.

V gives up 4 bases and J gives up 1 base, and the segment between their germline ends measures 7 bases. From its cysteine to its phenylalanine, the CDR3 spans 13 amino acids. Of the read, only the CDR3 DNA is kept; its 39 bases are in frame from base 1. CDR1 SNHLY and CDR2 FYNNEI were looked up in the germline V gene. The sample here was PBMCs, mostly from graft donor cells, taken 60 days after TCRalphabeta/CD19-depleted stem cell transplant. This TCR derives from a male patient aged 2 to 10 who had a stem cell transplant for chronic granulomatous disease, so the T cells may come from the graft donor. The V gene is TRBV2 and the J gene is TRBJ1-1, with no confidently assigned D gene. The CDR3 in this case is CASSAFWNTEAFF. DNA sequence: TGTGCCAGCAGTGCCTTTTGGAACACTGAAGCTTTCTTT.